This TCR beta chain appears in the sequencing data of a study of T cell clones after liver transplantation. Across the whole study: Liver transplant recipients had immunosuppression withdrawal attempted within 2 years. Three of eight recipients were HCV-positive; others had non-autoimmune, non-viral indications. Study-wide points: A larger donor-reactive than third-party decline suggested partial antigen-specific deletion. These preliminary findings come from unstandardized post-transplant sampling times.

Note on this clone: Its specificity is not known.

The CDR3 sequence is 13 residues long. V lost 11 bases to trimming and J lost 2 bases, with 14 bases between them. Looked up from germline, CDR1 is ENHRY and CDR2 is SYGVKD. Clones were read by immunoSEQ multiplex PCR, and TCRdb kept only the in-frame ones, dropping some. Of some 80,000 clones in the sample, around 84% were seen once. The receptor's source is a human patient who received a liver transplant. A share of the T cells may be of graft donor origin. This chain connects TRBV10-3 to TRBJ2-3, with D tentatively TRBD2 (6 bases). The sequenced sample was CD4+ T cells from blood, obtained about 50 months after liver transplant. The CDR3 nucleotides read TGTGCCCTCTCCCGGGAGATCACAGATACGCAGTATTTT. This sequence encodes CALSREITDTQYF.